These 18 T cell receptor beta chains were sequenced from one sample in a study of shared clonotypes between healthy human individuals. TCRdb's table, derived via immunoSEQ multiplex PCR, lists solely in-frame clones and lacks some. In the table there are 2 million to 2.5 million clones, 85% to 95% of which are singletons. The specimen was naive CD4+ T cells sorted from blood. Subset reported: CD45RA+ positively selected. Source of these receptors: a man aged 18 to 30 in good health.

The chain is built from TRBV10-3 and TRBJ2-5; D unclear. Per germline, CDR1 ENHRY and CDR2 SYGVKD. V was trimmed by 5 bases and J by 5 bases, leaving 12 bases between them. The CDR3 contains 13 residues. This chain's CDR3 is CAISPLTEETQYF. In DNA, the CDR3 is TGTGCCATCAGTCCCCTGACGGAGGAGACCCAGTACTTC.

V gene TRBV19 combines with J gene TRBJ1-6; D may be TRBD1 (6 bases). CDR3 size: 14 residues. From germline, CDR1 is LNHDA and CDR2 SQIVND (reference sequence). With 4 bases removed from V and 5 bases from J, the gap between germline ends came to 9 bases. The CDR3 DNA reads as TGTGCCAGTAGTAGGGGGCGGAATAATTCACCCCTCCACTTT. Amino acid sequence: CASSRGRNNSPLHF.

Notes on this clone: The sample contains more than one DNA sequence encoding this CDR3. The chain employs TRBV6-5 and TRBJ1-2; tentative D call: TRBD1 (5 bases). CDR1 is MNHEY, CDR2 SVGAGI, per germline. Between the trimmed V and J ends, which lost 6 bases and 5 bases, there was a span of 10 bases. This CDR3 spans 12 amino acids. This CDR3 reads CASSLDRYGYTF. CDR3 bases: TGTGCCAGCAGCCTAGACAGATATGGCTACACCTTC.

The V call is TRBV23-1, the J call TRBJ1-1; D unresolved. TRBV23-1 is known as an ORF, though its function is uncertain. V was pared by 0 bases and J by 1 base, with 6 bases between. The CDR3 spans 14 residues. The CDR3 is CASSQSGGNTEAFF. CDR3 DNA sequence: TGCGCCAGCAGTCAATCGGGCGGGAACACTGAAGCTTTCTTT.

The chain recombines TRBV5-1 with TRBJ2-1; D ambiguous. CDR3 length: 13 amino acids. Germline loops: CDR1 SGHRS, CDR2 YFSETQ. With 1 base removed from V and 7 bases from J, the gap between germline ends came to 9 bases. CDR3 sequence reads: CASSLPGYNEQFF. CDR3 DNA sequence: TGCGCCAGCAGCTTGCCGGGTTATAATGAGCAGTTCTTC.

The chain recombines TRBV7-2 with TRBJ2-3; D is uncertain. This CDR3 region has 13 residues. Germline CDR1 SGHTA, CDR2 FQGNSA. V lost 5 bases and J 2 bases, leaving 8 bases between the germline ends. In nucleotides, the CDR3 is TGTGCCAGCAGCATGACTTACACAGATACGCAGTATTTT. This codes for CASSMTYTDTQYF. The variable domain in full, completed from reference TRBV7-2 and TRBJ2-3, reads GAGVSQSPSNKVTEKGKDVELRCDPISGHTALYWYRQSLGQGLEFLIYFQGNSAPDKSGLPSDRFSAERTGGSVSTLTIQRTQQEDSAVYLCASSMTYTDTQYFGPGTRLTVL.

This chain joins TRBV11-2 and TRBJ1-4; D might be TRBD1 (6 bases). The V gene lost 5 bases and the J gene lost 7 bases, with 14 bases spanning the gap. The CDR3 runs to 14 residues. Per germline, CDR1 SGHAT and CDR2 FQNNGV. The CDR3, as DNA: TGTGCCAGCAGCCGGGGGCAGGGGACTGAAAAACTGTTTTTT. This sequence encodes CASSRGQGTEKLFF. The full variable domain, completed using reference TRBV11-2 and TRBJ1-4, is EAGVAQSPRYKIIEKRQSVAFWCNPISGHATLYWYQQILGQGPKLLIQFQNNGVVDDSQLPKDRFSAERLKGVDSTLKIQPAKLEDSAVYLCASSRGQGTEKLFFGSGTQLSVL.

Turning to this clone: Within the sample, other DNA sequences also encode this same CDR3. The chain combines TRBV6-1 with TRBJ1-1; no firm D call. V was cut by 7 bases and J by 1 base, with 7 bases left in between. CDR3 length: 12 amino acids. The germline CDR1 and CDR2 sequences are MNHNS and SASEGT. The CDR3 DNA follows: TGTGCCAGCACTTGGAGGAACACTGAAGCTTTCTTT. This sequence encodes CASTWRNTEAFF.

The gene calls are TRBV6-6 and TRBJ2-5; D may be TRBD2 (6 bases). From germline, CDR1 is MNHNY and CDR2 SVGAGI (reference sequence). This CDR3 has 15 residues. The V end was cut by 2 bases, the J end by 4 bases, with 14 bases between. For the CDR3, the DNA is TGTGCCAGCAGTTACGTATTACTCGGGGGAGAGACCCAGTACTTC. It is translated as CASSYVLLGGETQYF.

The CDR3 sequence is CASSVQDTDQPQHF. DNA for the CDR3: TGTGCCAGCAGTGTTCAGGACACCGATCAGCCCCAGCATTTT. V is TRBV6-1 and J is TRBJ1-5, with TRBD1 as a possible D gene (5 bases). The germline V gene has CDR1 MNHNS and CDR2 SASEGT. V lost 4 bases and J 5 bases, leaving 12 bases between the germline ends. The CDR3 has 14 residues.

This clone was seen just once. The V and J genes are TRBV9 and TRBJ2-3; D could derive from TRBD1 or TRBD2 (5 bases each). This CDR3 has 14 residues. V lost 0 bases and J lost 5, with 10 bases in between. Per germline, CDR1 SGDLS and CDR2 YYNGEE. This CDR3 is CASSVEQAGDTQYF. CDR3 in DNA: TGTGCCAGCAGCGTAGAACAGGCGGGAGATACGCAGTATTTT.

About this clone itself: Other DNA sequences in this sample translate to the same CDR3. The rearrangement uses TRBV6-5 and TRBJ2-7; D call uncertain. V was cut by 11 bases and J by 1 base, with 9 bases left in between. Germline V lookup: CDR1 MNHEY, CDR2 SVGAGI. CDR3 size: 11 residues. Here the CDR3 DNA reads TGTGCCTCCGGGCCTTCCTACGAGCAGTACTTC. It is translated as CASGPSYEQYF.

DNA for the CDR3: TGTGCCAGCAGCTTAGGGCAAGGAGGGTCTGGGGGCAATCAGCCCCAGCATTTT. Its protein is CASSLGQGGSGGNQPQHF. V usage is TRBV7-2 and J usage is TRBJ1-5; D remains unclear. V was trimmed by 1 base and J by 2 bases, leaving 18 bases between them. The CDR3 has 18 amino acids. CDR1 is SGHTA, CDR2 FQGNSA, per germline.

The rearrangement joins TRBV29-1 to TRBJ2-1; 9 bases match TRBD2. Germline CDR1 and CDR2: SQVTM and ANQGSEA. V shed 8 bases and J 7 bases; nucleotides not matched to a gene: 9. The CDR3 has 13 amino acids. In DNA form, the CDR3 reads TGCAGCTTGCGGGAGGGCCAGTGGAATGAGCAGTTCTTC. Translated, it gives CSLREGQWNEQFF.

The chain employs TRBV5-4 and TRBJ1-4; D remains unclear. Germline V gives CDR1 SGHNT, CDR2 YYREEE (reference sequence). CDR3 length: 13 amino acids. Trimming removed 1 base from V and 6 bases from J, with 7 bases in between. CDR3 amino acids: CASSLFGDEKLFF. As DNA, the CDR3 is TGTGCCAGCAGCTTGTTCGGGGATGAAAAACTGTTTTTT.

This chain uses TRBV5-1 with TRBJ2-1, with unresolved D. Trimming cost V 1 base and J 0 bases, with 14 bases left between them. This CDR3 is built from 17 residues. Per germline, CDR1 SGHRS and CDR2 YFSETQ. This CDR3 is CASSLTGASSSYNEQFF. The DNA for the CDR3 is TGCGCCAGCAGCTTGACGGGCGCCTCAAGCTCCTACAATGAGCAGTTCTTC.

This CDR3 is CASSSERGAIYEQYF. The DNA of the CDR3 is TGTGCCAGCAGCTCGGAGCGGGGGGCCATTTACGAGCAGTACTTC. The rearrangement joins TRBV7-9 to TRBJ2-7; 9 bases map to TRBD2. The CDR3 contains 15 residues. Germline values: CDR1 SEHNR, CDR2 FQNEAQ (reference sequence). Trimming cost V 4 bases and J 4 bases; bases outside gene matches: 8.

Only one count was recorded for this clone. This rearrangement joins TRBV6-1 to TRBJ2-1, with TRBD1 identical over 7 bases. CDR1 and CDR2 (germline): MNHNS, SASEGT. The CDR3 totals 15 residues. The J segment lost 0 bases and the V segment lost 7 bases, leaving 6 bases of the junction unmatched. The CDR3 is CASKLGTASYNEQFF. The DNA for the CDR3 is TGTGCCAGCAAGCTCGGGACAGCCTCCTACAATGAGCAGTTCTTC.